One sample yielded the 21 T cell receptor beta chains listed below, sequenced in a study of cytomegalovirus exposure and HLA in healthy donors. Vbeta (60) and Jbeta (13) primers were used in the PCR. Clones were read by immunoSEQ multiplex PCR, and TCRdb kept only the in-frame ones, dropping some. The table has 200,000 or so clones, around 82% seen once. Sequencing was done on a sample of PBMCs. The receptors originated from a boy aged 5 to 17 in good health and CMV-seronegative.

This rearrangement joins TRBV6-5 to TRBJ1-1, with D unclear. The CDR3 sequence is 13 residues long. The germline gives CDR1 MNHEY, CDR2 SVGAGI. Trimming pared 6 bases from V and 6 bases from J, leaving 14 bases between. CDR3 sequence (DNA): TGTGCCAGCAGGCCCCGGGGTATGGCTGAAGCTTTCTTT. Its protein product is CASRPRGMAEAFF.

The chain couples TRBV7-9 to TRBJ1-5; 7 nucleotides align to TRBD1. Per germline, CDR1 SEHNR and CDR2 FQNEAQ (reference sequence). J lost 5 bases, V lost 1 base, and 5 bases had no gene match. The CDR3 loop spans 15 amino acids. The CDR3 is CASSLGTGRDQPQHF. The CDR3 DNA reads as TGTGCCAGCAGCTTAGGGACAGGTAGAGATCAGCCCCAGCATTTT. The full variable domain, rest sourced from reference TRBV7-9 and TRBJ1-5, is DTGVSQNPRHKITKRGQNVTFRCDPISEHNRLYWYRQTLGQGPEFLTYFQNEAQLEKSRLLSDRFSAERPKGSFSTLEIQRTEQGDSAMYLCASSLGTGRDQPQHFGDGTRLSIL.

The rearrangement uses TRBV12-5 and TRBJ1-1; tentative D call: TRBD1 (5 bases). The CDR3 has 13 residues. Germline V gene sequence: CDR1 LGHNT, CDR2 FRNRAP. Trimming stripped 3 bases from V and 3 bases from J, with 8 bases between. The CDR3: CASGLGEDTEAFF. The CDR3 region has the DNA TGTGCTAGTGGTTTAGGGGAGGACACTGAAGCTTTCTTT.

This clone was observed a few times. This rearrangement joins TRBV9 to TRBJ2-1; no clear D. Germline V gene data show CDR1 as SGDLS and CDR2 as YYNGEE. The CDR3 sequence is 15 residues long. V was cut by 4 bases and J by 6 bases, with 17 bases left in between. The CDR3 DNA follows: TGTGCCAGCAGCTCATTCGACTCCCTGTTCAATGAGCAGTTCTTC. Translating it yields CASSSFDSLFNEQFF.

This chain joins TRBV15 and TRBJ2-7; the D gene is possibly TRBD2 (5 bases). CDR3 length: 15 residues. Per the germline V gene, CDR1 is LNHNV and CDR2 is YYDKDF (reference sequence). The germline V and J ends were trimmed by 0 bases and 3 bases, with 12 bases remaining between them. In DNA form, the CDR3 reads TGTGCCACCAGCAGAGATCTGGACGGGATCTACGAGCAGTACTTC. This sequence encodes CATSRDLDGIYEQYF.

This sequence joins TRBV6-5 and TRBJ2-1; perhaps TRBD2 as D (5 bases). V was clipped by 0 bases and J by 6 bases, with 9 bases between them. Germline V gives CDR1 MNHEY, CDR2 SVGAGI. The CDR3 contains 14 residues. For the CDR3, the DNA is TGTGCCAGCAGTTACTCGAGGAGCGGCAATGAGCAGTTCTTC. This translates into CASSYSRSGNEQFF.

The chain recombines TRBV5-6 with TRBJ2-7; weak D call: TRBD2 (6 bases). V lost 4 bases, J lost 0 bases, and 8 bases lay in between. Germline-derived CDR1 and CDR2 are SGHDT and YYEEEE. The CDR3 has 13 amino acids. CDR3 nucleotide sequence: TGTGCCAGCAGCCGGCGGGGCTCCTACGAGCAGTACTTC. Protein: CASSRRGSYEQYF.

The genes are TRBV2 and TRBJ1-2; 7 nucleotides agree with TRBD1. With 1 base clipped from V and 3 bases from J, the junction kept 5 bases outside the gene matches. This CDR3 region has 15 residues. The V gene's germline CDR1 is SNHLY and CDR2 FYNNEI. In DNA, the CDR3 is TGTGCCAGCAGTGAAGGACAGGGTGTAGACTATGGCTACACCTTC. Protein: CASSEGQGVDYGYTF.

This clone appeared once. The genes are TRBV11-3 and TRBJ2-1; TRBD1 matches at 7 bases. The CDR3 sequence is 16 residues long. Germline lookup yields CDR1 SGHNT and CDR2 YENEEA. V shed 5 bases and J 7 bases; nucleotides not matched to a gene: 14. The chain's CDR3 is CASSPRGQPFGNEQFF. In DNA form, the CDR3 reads TGTGCCAGCAGCCCGAGGGGGCAGCCCTTCGGGAATGAGCAGTTCTTC.

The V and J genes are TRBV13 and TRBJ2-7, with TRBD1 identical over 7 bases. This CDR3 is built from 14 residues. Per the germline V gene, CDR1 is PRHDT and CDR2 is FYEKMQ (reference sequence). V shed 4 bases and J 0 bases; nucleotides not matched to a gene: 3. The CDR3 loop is CASSSQGDSYEQYF. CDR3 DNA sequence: TGTGCCAGCAGCTCGCAGGGGGACTCCTACGAGCAGTACTTC.

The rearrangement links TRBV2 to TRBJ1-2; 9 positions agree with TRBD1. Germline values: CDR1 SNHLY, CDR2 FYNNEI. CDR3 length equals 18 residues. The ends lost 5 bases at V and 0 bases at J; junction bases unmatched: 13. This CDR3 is CASSPILRDRVANYGYTF. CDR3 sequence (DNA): TGTGCCAGCAGTCCGATCCTGAGGGACAGGGTGGCTAACTATGGCTACACCTTC.

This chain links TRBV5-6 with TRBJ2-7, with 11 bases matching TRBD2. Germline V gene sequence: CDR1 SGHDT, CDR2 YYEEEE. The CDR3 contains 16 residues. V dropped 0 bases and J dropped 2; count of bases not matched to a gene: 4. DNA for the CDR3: TGTGCCAGCAGCTTGGCCGAGACTAGCGGGGCCTACGAGCAGTACTTC. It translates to CASSLAETSGAYEQYF. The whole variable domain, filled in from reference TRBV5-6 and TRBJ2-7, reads DAGVTQSPTHLIKTRGQQVTLRCSPKSGHDTVSWYQQALGQGPQFIFQYYEEEERQRGNFPDRFSGHQFPNYSSELNVNALLLGDSALYLCASSLAETSGAYEQYFGPGTRLTVT.

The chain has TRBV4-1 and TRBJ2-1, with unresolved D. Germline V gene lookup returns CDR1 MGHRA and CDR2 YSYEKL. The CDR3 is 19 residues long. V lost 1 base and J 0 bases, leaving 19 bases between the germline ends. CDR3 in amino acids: CASSQVPPESLSSYNEQFF. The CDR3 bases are TGCGCCAGCAGCCAAGTACCTCCGGAGAGTTTGAGCTCCTACAATGAGCAGTTCTTC.

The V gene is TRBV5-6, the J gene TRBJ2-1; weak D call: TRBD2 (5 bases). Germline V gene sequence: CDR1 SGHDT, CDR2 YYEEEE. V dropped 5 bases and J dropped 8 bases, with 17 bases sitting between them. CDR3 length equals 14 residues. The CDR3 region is CASSSYELGDEQFF. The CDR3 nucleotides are TGTGCCAGCAGTTCCTATGAGCTCGGGGATGAGCAGTTCTTC.

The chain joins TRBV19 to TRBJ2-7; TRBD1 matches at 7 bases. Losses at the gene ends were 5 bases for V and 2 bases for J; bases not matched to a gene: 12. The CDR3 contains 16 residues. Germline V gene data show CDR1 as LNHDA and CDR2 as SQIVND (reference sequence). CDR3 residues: CASSFDLTGPPYEQYF. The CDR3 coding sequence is TGTGCCAGTAGTTTCGACTTGACAGGGCCTCCCTACGAGCAGTACTTC.

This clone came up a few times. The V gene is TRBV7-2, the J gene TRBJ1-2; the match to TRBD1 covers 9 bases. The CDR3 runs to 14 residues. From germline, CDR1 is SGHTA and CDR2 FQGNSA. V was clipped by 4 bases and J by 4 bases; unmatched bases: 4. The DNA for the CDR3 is TGTGCCAGCAGCTCTCCACAGGGGGCCTATGGCTACACCTTC. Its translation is CASSSPQGAYGYTF.

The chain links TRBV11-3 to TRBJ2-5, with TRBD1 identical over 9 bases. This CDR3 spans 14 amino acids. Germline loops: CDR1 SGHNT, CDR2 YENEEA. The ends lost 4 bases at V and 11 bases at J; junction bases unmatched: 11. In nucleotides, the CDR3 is TGTGCCAGCAGCTCGAGGACAGGGGCAGGGGAGCAGTACTTC. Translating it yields CASSSRTGAGEQYF.

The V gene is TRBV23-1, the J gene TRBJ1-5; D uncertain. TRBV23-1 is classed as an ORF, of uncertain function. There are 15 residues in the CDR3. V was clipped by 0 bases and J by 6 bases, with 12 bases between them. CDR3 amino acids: CASSQSRDTGQPQHF. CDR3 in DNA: TGCGCCAGCAGTCAATCGCGGGATACGGGTCAGCCCCAGCATTTT.

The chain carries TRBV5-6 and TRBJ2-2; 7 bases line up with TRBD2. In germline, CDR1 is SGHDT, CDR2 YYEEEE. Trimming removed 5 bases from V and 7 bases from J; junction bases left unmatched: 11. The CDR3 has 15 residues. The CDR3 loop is CASRDQRERVGELFF. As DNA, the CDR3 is TGTGCCAGCAGAGACCAGCGGGAACGGGTCGGGGAGCTGTTTTTT.

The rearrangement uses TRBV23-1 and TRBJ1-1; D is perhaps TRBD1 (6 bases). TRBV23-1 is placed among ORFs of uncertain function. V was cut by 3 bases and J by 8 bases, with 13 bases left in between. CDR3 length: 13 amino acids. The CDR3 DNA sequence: TGCGCCAGCAGTCACCGGGGGGCCGGAGAAGCTTTCTTT. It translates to CASSHRGAGEAFF.

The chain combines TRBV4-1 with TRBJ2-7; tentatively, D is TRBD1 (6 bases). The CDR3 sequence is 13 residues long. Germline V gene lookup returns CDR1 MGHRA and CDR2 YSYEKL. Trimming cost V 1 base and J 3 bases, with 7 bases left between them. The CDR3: CASSQGTDYEQYF. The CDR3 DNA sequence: TGCGCCAGCAGCCAAGGGACAGACTACGAGCAGTACTTC.